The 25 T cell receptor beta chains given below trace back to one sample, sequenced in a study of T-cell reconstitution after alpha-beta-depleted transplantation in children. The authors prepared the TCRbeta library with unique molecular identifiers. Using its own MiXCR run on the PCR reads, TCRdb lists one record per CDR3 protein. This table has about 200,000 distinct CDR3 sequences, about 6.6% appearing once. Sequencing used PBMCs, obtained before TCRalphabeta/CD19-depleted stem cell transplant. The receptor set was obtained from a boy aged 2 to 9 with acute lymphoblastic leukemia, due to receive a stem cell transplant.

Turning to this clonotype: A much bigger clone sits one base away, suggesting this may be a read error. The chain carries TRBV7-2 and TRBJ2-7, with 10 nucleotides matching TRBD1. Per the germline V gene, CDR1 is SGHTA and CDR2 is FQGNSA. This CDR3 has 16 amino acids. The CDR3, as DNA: TGTGCCAGCAGCCCATGGACAGGGGGTCGATCCTACGAGCTGTACTTC. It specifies CASSPWTGGRSYELYF.

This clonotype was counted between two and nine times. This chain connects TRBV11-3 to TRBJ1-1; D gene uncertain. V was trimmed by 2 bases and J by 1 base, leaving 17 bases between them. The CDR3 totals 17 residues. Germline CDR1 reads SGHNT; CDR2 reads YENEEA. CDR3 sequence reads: CASSLYGLDSWNTEAFF. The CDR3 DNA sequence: TGTGCCAGCAGCTTATACGGATTGGACTCATGGAACACTGAAGCTTTCTTT.

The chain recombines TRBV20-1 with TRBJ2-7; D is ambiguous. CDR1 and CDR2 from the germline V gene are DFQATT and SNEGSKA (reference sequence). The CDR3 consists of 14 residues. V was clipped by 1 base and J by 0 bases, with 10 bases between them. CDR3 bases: TGCAGTGCTAGAGCCACACTGGGCTCCTACGAGCAGTACTTC. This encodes CSARATLGSYEQYF.

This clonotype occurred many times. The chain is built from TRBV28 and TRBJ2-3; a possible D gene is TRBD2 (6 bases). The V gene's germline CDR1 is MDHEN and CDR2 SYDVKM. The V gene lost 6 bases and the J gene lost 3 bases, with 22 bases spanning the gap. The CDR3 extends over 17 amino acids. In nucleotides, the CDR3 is TGTGCCAGCAGCTTGCGTCGAGAATACCTAGCGACAGATACGCAGTATTTT. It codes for CASSLRREYLATDTQYF.

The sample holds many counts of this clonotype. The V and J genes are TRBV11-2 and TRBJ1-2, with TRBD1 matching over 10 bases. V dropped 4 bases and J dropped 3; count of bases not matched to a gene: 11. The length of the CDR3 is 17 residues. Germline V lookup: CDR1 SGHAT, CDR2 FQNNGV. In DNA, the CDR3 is TGTGCCAGCAGCTCAGTCTTTTCCGGGACAGGGGACTATGGCTACACCTTC. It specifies CASSSVFSGTGDYGYTF.

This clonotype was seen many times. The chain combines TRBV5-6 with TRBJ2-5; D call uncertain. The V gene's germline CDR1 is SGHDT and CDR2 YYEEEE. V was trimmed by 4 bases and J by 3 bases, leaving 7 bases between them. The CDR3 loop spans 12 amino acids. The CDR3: CASSLGEETQYF. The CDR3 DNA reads TGTGCCAGCAGCCTTGGAGAAGAGACCCAGTACTTC.

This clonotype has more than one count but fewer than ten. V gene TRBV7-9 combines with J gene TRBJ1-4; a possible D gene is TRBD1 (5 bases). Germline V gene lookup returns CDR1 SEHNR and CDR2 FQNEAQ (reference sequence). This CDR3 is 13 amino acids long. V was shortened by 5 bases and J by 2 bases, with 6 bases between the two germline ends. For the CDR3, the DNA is TGTGCCAGCAGCCGACAGACTAATGAAAAACTGTTTTTT. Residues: CASSRQTNEKLFF.

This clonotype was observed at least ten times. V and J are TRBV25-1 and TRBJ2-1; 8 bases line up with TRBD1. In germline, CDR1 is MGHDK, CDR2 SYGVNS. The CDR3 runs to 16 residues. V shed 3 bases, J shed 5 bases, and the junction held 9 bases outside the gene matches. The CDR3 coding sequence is TGTGCCAGCAGTGATCAACGACAGGGGACACACAATGAGCAGTTCTTC. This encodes CASSDQRQGTHNEQFF.

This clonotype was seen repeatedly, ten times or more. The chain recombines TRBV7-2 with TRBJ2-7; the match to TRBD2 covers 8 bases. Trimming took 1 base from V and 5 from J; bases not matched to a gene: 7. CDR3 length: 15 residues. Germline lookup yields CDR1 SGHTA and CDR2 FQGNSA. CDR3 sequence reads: CASSLGPAGANEQYF. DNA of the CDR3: TGTGCCAGCAGCTTAGGCCCAGCGGGAGCGAACGAGCAGTACTTC. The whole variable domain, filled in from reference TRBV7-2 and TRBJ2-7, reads GAGVSQSPSNKVTEKGKDVELRCDPISGHTALYWYRQSLGQGLEFLIYFQGNSAPDKSGLPSDRFSAERTGGSVSTLTIQRTQQEDSAVYLCASSLGPAGANEQYFGPGTRLTVT.

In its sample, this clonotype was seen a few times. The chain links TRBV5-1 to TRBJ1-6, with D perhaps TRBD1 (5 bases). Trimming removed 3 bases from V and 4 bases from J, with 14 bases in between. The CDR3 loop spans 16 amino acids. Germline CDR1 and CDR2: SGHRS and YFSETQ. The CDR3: CASSSLGQAYNSPLHF. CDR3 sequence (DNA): TGCGCCAGCAGCTCCCTCGGACAAGCATATAATTCACCCCTCCACTTT.

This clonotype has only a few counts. The CDR3 region has the DNA TGTGCCAGCAGCTTGGATGCAGGGGGTACCGATGAGCAGTTCTTC. This encodes CASSLDAGGTDEQFF. V usage is TRBV7-9 and J usage is TRBJ2-1, with 7 positions matching TRBD1. Germline V gene lookup returns CDR1 SEHNR and CDR2 FQNEAQ (reference sequence). There are 15 residues in the CDR3. V was pared by 3 bases and J by 8 bases, with 10 bases of the junction left unmatched.

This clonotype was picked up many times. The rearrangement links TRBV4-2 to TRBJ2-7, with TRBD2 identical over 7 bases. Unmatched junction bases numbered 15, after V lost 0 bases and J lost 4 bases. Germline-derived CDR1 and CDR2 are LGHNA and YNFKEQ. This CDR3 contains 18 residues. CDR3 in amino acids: CASSQETRGRPFSYEQYF. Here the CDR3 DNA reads TGTGCCAGCAGCCAAGAGACGCGGGGGAGGCCTTTTTCTTACGAGCAGTACTTC.

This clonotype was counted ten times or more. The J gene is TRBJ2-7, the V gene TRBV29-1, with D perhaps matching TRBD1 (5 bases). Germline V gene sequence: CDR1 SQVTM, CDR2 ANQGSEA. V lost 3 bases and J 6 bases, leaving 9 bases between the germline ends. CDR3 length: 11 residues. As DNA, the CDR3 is TGCAGCGTTGACGGTGGGGCCGAGCAGTACTTC. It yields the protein CSVDGGAEQYF.

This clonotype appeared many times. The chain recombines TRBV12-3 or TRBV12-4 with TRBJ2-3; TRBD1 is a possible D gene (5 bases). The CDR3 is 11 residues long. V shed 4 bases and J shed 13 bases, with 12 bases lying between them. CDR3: CASSSPPTEYF. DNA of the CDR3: TGTGCCAGCAGTTCCCCTCCGACAGAGTATTTT.

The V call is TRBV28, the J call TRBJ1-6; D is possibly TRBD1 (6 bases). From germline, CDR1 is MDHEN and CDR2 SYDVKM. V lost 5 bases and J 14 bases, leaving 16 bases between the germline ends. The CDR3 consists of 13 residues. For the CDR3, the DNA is TGTGCCAGCAGTCCCCTCGGGAGGGGGACCCTCCACTTT. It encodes CASSPLGRGTLHF.

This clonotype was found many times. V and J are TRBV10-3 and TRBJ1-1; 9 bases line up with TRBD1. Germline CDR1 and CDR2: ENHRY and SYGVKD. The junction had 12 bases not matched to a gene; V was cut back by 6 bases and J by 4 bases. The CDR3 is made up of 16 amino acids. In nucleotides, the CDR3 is TGTGCCATCAGGGCGCCCTCGGGACAGGGCATCACTGAAGCTTTCTTT. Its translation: CAIRAPSGQGITEAFF.

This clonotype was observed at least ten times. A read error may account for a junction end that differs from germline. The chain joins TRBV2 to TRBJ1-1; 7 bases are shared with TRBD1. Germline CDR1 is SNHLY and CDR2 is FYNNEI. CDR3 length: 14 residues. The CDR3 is CAISERGLNTEAFF. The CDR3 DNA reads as TGTGCCATCAGTGAAAGGGGGCTGAACACTGAAGCTTTCTTT.

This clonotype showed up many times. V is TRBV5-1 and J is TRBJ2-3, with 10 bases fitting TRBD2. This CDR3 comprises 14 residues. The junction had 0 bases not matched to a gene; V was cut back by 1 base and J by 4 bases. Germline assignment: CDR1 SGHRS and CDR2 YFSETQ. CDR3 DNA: TGCGCCAGCAGCTTGAGCGGGGGGGCAGATACGCAGTATTTT. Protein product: CASSLSGGADTQYF.

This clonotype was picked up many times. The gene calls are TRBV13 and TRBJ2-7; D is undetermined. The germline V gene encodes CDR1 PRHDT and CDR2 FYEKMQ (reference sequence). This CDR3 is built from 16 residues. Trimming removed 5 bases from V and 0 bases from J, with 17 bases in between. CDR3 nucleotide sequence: TGTGCCAGCAGCCGACCTACTGGGCTCGACTCCTACGAGCAGTACTTC. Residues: CASSRPTGLDSYEQYF.

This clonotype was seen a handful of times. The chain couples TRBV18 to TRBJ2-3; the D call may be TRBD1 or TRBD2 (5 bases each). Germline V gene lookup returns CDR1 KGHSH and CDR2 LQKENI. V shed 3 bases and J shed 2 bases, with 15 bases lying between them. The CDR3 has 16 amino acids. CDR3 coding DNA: TGTGCCAGCTCACCCCCCCGGCAGGGAGACACAGATACGCAGTATTTT. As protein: CASSPPRQGDTDTQYF.

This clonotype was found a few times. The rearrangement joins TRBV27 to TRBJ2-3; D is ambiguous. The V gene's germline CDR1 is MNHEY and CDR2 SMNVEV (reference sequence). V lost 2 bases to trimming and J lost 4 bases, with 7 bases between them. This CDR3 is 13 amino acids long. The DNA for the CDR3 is TGTGCCAGCAGTTTAAGCACAGCAGATACGCAGTATTTT. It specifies CASSLSTADTQYF.

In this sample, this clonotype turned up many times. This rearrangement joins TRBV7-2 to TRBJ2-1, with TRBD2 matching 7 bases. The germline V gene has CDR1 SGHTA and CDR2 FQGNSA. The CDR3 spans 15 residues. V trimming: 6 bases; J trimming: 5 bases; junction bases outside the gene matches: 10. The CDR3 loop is CASSSPAGVDNEQFF. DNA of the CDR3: TGTGCCAGCAGTTCCCCGGCGGGAGTGGACAATGAGCAGTTCTTC.

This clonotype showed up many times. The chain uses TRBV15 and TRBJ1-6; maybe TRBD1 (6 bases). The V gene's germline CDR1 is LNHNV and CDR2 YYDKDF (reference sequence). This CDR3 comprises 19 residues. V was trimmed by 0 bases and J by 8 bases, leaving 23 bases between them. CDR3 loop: CATSRDQTGSGLGYSPLHF. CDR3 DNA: TGTGCCACCAGCAGAGACCAAACAGGGTCGGGTTTGGGGTATTCACCCCTCCACTTT. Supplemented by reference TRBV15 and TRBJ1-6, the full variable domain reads DAMVIQNPRYQVTQFGKPVTLSCSQTLNHNVMYWYQQKSSQAPKLLFHYYDKDFNNEADTPDNFQSRRPNTSFCFLDIRSPGLGDTAMYLCATSRDQTGSGLGYSPLHFGNGTRLTVT.

The CDR3 coding sequence is TGTGCCATCAGCCCGACAAGGCAAGAGACCCAGTACTTC. It yields the protein CAISPTRQETQYF. The gene calls are TRBV10-3 and TRBJ2-5; D ambiguous. V lost 6 bases to trimming and J lost 2 bases, with 10 bases between them. CDR3 length: 13 amino acids. Germline assignment: CDR1 ENHRY and CDR2 SYGVKD.

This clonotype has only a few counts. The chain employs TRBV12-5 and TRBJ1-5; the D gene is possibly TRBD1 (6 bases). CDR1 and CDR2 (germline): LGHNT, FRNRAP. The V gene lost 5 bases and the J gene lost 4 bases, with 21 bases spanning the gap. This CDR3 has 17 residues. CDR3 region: CASGTHGGQGSNQPQHF. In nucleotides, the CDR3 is TGTGCTAGTGGTACCCATGGCGGGCAGGGGAGTAATCAGCCCCAGCATTTT.